These 30 T cell receptor beta chains were sequenced from one sample in a study of blood T cell repertoires in COVID-19. Assay used: immunoSEQ multiplex PCR; TCRdb lists only in-frame clones, some missing. The repertoire holds 66,000 or so clones, with about 82% as singletons. The sample consisted of peripheral blood. All receptors derive from a human donor in a cohort sampled during active COVID-19.

The rearrangement links TRBV28 to TRBJ2-7, with 16 positions matching TRBD2. Unmatched junction bases numbered 10, after V lost 5 bases and J lost 3 bases. CDR3 length: 18 amino acids. CDR1 and CDR2 (germline): MDHEN, SYDVKM. CDR3 in DNA: TGTGCCAGCAGTAAAAGCGGGACTAGCGGGAGGGCCTTCTACGAGCAGTACTTC. Translation: CASSKSGTSGRAFYEQYF.

The CDR3 spells CASAHTTSTNEKLFF. DNA of the CDR3: TGTGCCAGCGCCCATACTACCTCAACTAATGAAAAACTGTTTTTT. J is TRBJ1-4 and V is TRBV9; D not certain. Germline-derived CDR1 and CDR2 are SGDLS and YYNGEE. The germline V and J ends were trimmed by 7 bases and 0 bases, with 13 bases remaining between them. CDR3 size: 15 residues.

There are a few counts of this clone. The V call is TRBV30, the J call TRBJ1-5, with 9 bases identical to TRBD1. The germline gives CDR1 GTSNPN, CDR2 SVGIG (reference sequence). V trimming: 3 bases; J trimming: 0 bases; junction bases outside the gene matches: 3. The CDR3 extends over 15 amino acids. The chain's CDR3 is CAWSTGGHSNQPQHF. The CDR3 DNA reads as TGTGCCTGGAGCACAGGGGGCCATAGCAATCAGCCCCAGCATTTT.

The CDR3 DNA reads as TGTGCCAGCAGCAAGGGTGGGGACAAGACCTACGAGCAGTACTTC. Protein: CASSKGGDKTYEQYF. The chain links TRBV7-8 to TRBJ2-7, with a weak D call TRBD1 (6 bases). CDR1 SGHVS and CDR2 FQNEAQ come from the germline V gene. The CDR3 extends over 15 amino acids. V was clipped by 5 bases and J by 2 bases, with 16 bases between them. The full variable domain, completed using reference TRBV7-8 and TRBJ2-7, is GAGVSQSPRYKVAKRGQDVALRCDPISGHVSLFWYQQALGQGPEFLTYFQNEAQLDKSGLPSDRFFAERPEGSVSTLKIQRTQQEDSAVYLCASSKGGDKTYEQYFGPGTRLTVT.

The chain has TRBV28 and TRBJ1-1, with D possibly TRBD1 on 6 matching bases. The V and J ends lost 4 bases and 7 bases respectively, with 16 bases between them. The length of the CDR3 is 14 residues. Germline loops: CDR1 MDHEN, CDR2 SYDVKM. This chain's CDR3 is CASSSTGPHNEAFF. The CDR3 nucleotides are TGTGCCAGCAGTTCCACAGGGCCCCACAATGAAGCTTTCTTT.

The V call is TRBV4-3, the J call TRBJ2-7; 12 bases are a match to TRBD2. The CDR3 totals 16 residues. The germline V gene has CDR1 LGHNA and CDR2 YSLEER. V lost 6 bases to trimming and J lost 3 bases; unmatched junction nucleotides: 9. In DNA, the CDR3 is TGCGCCAGCAGTCAGAGGGGACTAGCGGGCCTCTACGAGCAGTACTTC. Translating it yields CASSQRGLAGLYEQYF.

This clone has a single count. The J gene is TRBJ2-5, the V gene TRBV7-2, with TRBD1 identical over 7 bases. This CDR3 has 17 amino acids. Trimming took 3 bases from V and 5 from J; bases not matched to a gene: 15. Germline CDR1 is SGHTA and CDR2 is FQGNSA. The CDR3 loop reads CASSFQRNRQGPETQYF. CDR3 nucleotides: TGTGCCAGCAGCTTCCAGAGAAACAGACAGGGTCCGGAGACCCAGTACTTC.

The chain has TRBV1 and TRBJ1-2; the table's D call of TRBD1 was not tested on the DNA. TRBV1 is classified as a pseudogene. The CDR3 is made up of 14 amino acids. This CDR3 reads CTSSRVTGYYGYTF. For the CDR3, the DNA is TGCACCAGCAGCCGAGTTACAGGGTACTATGGCTACACCTTC.

The V and J genes are TRBV13 and TRBJ2-3; 7 bases are a match to TRBD2. Germline assignment: CDR1 PRHDT and CDR2 FYEKMQ (reference sequence). Trimming removed 5 bases from V and 4 bases from J; junction bases left unmatched: 12. The CDR3 length is 16 residues. The CDR3 nucleotides read TGTGCCAGCAGCGGGACTGGCGGCCGGGGGGCAGATACGCAGTATTTT. It yields the protein CASSGTGGRGADTQYF.

The V call is TRBV3-1 (or the pseudogene TRBV3-2), the J call TRBJ2-1; the match to TRBD2 covers 7 bases. With V trimmed by 4 bases and J by 5 bases, 8 bases remained unmatched. The CDR3 is made up of 15 amino acids. Germline values: CDR1 LGHDT, CDR2 YNNKEL (reference sequence). CDR3 region: CASSPWTSMDNEQFF. CDR3 in DNA: TGTGCCAGCAGCCCCTGGACTAGTATGGACAATGAGCAGTTCTTC.

V gene TRBV5-1 combines with J gene TRBJ2-7; 9 bases fit TRBD2. The CDR3 covers 14 residues. V shed 2 bases, J shed 6 bases, and the junction held 6 bases outside the gene matches. Germline values: CDR1 SGHRS, CDR2 YFSETQ. The CDR3 sequence is CASSFVAGESEQYF. As DNA, the CDR3 is TGCGCCAGCAGCTTTGTAGCGGGAGAAAGCGAGCAGTACTTC.

This clone was seen more than once but under ten times. Other DNA sequences in the same sample also yield this CDR3. The chain is built from TRBV18 and TRBJ2-7, with TRBD1 as a possible D gene (5 bases). The germline CDR1 and CDR2 sequences are KGHSH and LQKENI. V dropped 2 bases and J dropped 5 bases, with 13 bases sitting between them. The CDR3 runs 14 residues. CDR3 in amino acids: CASSPSPGSDEQYF. The DNA for the CDR3 is TGTGCCAGCTCACCATCTCCAGGGTCGGACGAGCAGTACTTC.

This clone was recorded once. This sequence joins TRBV4-3 and TRBJ1-5, with D possibly matching TRBD1 (6 bases). Deletions cut 0 bases from V and 1 base from J, with 13 bases between. The CDR3 covers 17 residues. CDR1 is LGHNA and CDR2 is YSLEER in the germline V gene. The CDR3 DNA is TGCGCCAGCAGCCAAGACACGACAGGCGGGAGCAATCAGCCCCAGCATTTT. This encodes CASSQDTTGGSNQPQHF.

The chain has TRBV30 and TRBJ1-1, with D hard to call. Between the trimmed V and J ends, which lost 0 bases and 1 base, there was a span of 6 bases. CDR3 length equals 13 residues. Germline CDR1 reads GTSNPN; CDR2 reads SVGIG (reference sequence). CDR3 residues: CAWSVSPNTEAFF. In DNA form, the CDR3 reads TGTGCCTGGAGTGTAAGCCCGAACACTGAAGCTTTCTTT.

The chain carries TRBV19 and TRBJ2-2; D remains ambiguous. Trimming stripped 6 bases from V and 1 base from J, with 9 bases between. This CDR3 region has 14 residues. Germline V CDR1 and CDR2: LNHDA, SQIVND (reference sequence). The CDR3 DNA is TGTGCCAGTAGCGGTACCCTGAACACCGGGGAGCTGTTTTTT. Translating gives CASSGTLNTGELFF.

This sequence joins TRBV28 and TRBJ2-7; the D gene is possibly TRBD2 (6 bases). The CDR3 spans 15 residues. V gave up 2 bases and J gave up 6 bases, with 17 bases separating them. The germline V gene encodes CDR1 MDHEN and CDR2 SYDVKM. In nucleotides, the CDR3 is TGTGCCAGCAGTTTAACCGTAGGCGGGATGAGCGAGCAGTACTTC. It is translated as CASSLTVGGMSEQYF.

The chain joins TRBV10-3 to TRBJ1-2, with D perhaps TRBD1 (6 bases). Per the germline V gene, CDR1 is ENHRY and CDR2 is SYGVKD. The CDR3 is 13 amino acids. Trimming took off 3 bases at V and 4 bases at J, with 9 bases between the two ends. CDR3 DNA: TGTGCCATCAGTGAAATACAGGGCTATGGCTACACCTTC. This gives the protein CAISEIQGYGYTF.

The chain has TRBV4-1 and TRBJ2-1, with 12 nucleotides matching TRBD2. V dropped 4 bases and J dropped 2; count of bases not matched to a gene: 3. CDR3 size: 16 residues. The germline V gene encodes CDR1 MGHRA and CDR2 YSYEKL. This chain's CDR3 is CASSPSSGRAYNEQFF. For the CDR3, the DNA is TGCGCCAGCAGCCCTTCTAGCGGGAGGGCCTACAATGAGCAGTTCTTC.

V gene TRBV19 combines with J gene TRBJ2-1, with D perhaps TRBD1 (7 bases). The CDR3 is made up of 15 amino acids. In germline, CDR1 is LNHDA, CDR2 SQIVND (reference sequence). The germline V and J ends were trimmed by 6 bases and 6 bases, with 18 bases remaining between them. DNA for the CDR3: TGTGCCAGTAGAGGGGTCGGAGGGGGCCTCAATGAGCAGTTCTTC. It encodes CASRGVGGGLNEQFF.

About this clone itself: Within the sample, other DNA sequences also encode this same CDR3. The gene calls are TRBV28 and TRBJ1-5; D not certain. The CDR3 has 11 residues. Trimming cost V 6 bases and J 5 bases, with 5 bases left between them. Germline assignment: CDR1 MDHEN and CDR2 SYDVKM. CDR3 nucleotides: TGTGCCAGCAGCTCCTATCAGCCCCAGCATTTT. It is translated as CASSSYQPQHF.

The chain combines TRBV6-2 or TRBV6-3 with TRBJ2-1; 11 bases line up with TRBD2. With 0 bases clipped from V and 7 bases from J, the junction kept 5 bases outside the gene matches. This CDR3 comprises 16 residues. Germline CDR1 is MNHEY and CDR2 is SVGEGT. The CDR3 region is CASSYSIAGGPNEQFF. CDR3 bases: TGTGCCAGCAGTTACTCGATAGCGGGAGGGCCAAATGAGCAGTTCTTC.

The rearrangement joins TRBV6-5 to TRBJ1-3, with D perhaps TRBD1 (5 bases). Trimming left V 7 bases short and J 3 bases short, with 10 bases between. This CDR3 is built from 13 residues. The germline CDR1 and CDR2 sequences are MNHEY and SVGAGI. DNA of the CDR3: TGTGCCAGCAACGGGGGAGATGGAAACACCATATATTTT. Residues: CASNGGDGNTIYF.

V gene TRBV7-2 combines with J gene TRBJ2-1, with TRBD2 matching over 10 bases. This CDR3 is 16 amino acids long. J lost 3 bases, V lost 4 bases, and 6 bases had no gene match. CDR1 SGHTA and CDR2 FQGNSA come from the germline V gene. The CDR3 reads CASSYVAGGLYNEQFF. For the CDR3, the DNA is TGTGCCAGCAGCTACGTAGCGGGAGGCCTCTACAATGAGCAGTTCTTC.

This clone appeared once. The chain has TRBV9 and TRBJ2-7; no reliable D call. This CDR3 comprises 14 residues. Germline CDR1 reads SGDLS; CDR2 reads YYNGEE. Trimming removed 0 bases at V and 2 bases at J, with 9 bases between. CDR3 in DNA: TGTGCCAGCAGCGTAGGACTGGAAACCTACGAGCAGTACTTC. Its protein is CASSVGLETYEQYF.

This chain uses TRBV5-1 with TRBJ2-7, with TRBD2 matching 11 bases. Losses at the gene ends were 4 bases for V and 0 bases for J; bases not matched to a gene: 6. The CDR3 runs 16 residues. Germline V gene data show CDR1 as SGHRS and CDR2 as YFSETQ. This CDR3 is CASSRIGTSGSYEQYF. The CDR3 DNA sequence: TGCGCCAGCAGCCGAATTGGGACTAGCGGCTCCTACGAGCAGTACTTC.

The CDR3 coding sequence is TGTGCCAGCAGTTACGGGAGGGGCTACGGAAACACCATATATTTT. This sequence encodes CASSYGRGYGNTIYF. V and J are TRBV6-5 and TRBJ1-3; TRBD1 is a possible D gene (5 bases). This CDR3 is built from 15 residues. CDR1 is MNHEY, CDR2 SVGAGI, per germline. V was pared by 2 bases and J by 4 bases, with 12 bases between.

V gene TRBV28 combines with J gene TRBJ1-5; TRBD1 agrees at 8 bases. Germline loops: CDR1 MDHEN, CDR2 SYDVKM. The CDR3 has 14 residues. Losses at the gene ends were 7 bases for V and 4 bases for J; bases not matched to a gene: 6. CDR3 sequence (DNA): TGTGCCAGCACGGGACAGGCCGTAAATCAGCCCCAGCATTTT. Amino acid sequence: CASTGQAVNQPQHF. Using reference TRBV28 and TRBJ1-5 for the parts outside the CDR3, the full variable domain is DVKVTQSSRYLVKRTGEKVFLECVQDMDHENMFWYRQDPGLGLRLIYFSYDVKMKEKGDIPEGYSVSREKKERFSLILESASTNQTSMYLCASTGQAVNQPQHFGDGTRLSIL.

This chain links TRBV27 with TRBJ2-7, with 11 bases identical to TRBD2. The germline gives CDR1 MNHEY, CDR2 SMNVEV (reference sequence). The ends lost 3 bases at V and 0 bases at J; junction bases unmatched: 1. There are 15 residues in the CDR3. This CDR3 reads CASSFTSGGSYEQYF. CDR3 DNA: TGTGCCAGCAGTTTCACTAGCGGGGGCTCCTACGAGCAGTACTTC.

The rearrangement joins TRBV7-8 to TRBJ2-2; a possible D gene is TRBD1 (5 bases). This CDR3 contains 14 residues. CDR1 and CDR2 from the germline V gene are SGHVS and FQNEAQ. V was clipped by 2 bases and J by 4 bases, with 8 bases between them. CDR3 sequence: CASSLKGVTGELFF. Written as DNA, the CDR3 is TGTGCCAGCAGCTTAAAAGGGGTCACCGGGGAGCTGTTTTTT.

This clone was seen only a few times. The chain combines TRBV7-2 with TRBJ2-1; D gene uncertain. Germline V CDR1 and CDR2: SGHTA, FQGNSA. The CDR3 has 13 residues. V lost 6 bases and J 9 bases, leaving 15 bases between the germline ends. The CDR3 region has the DNA TGTGCCAGCAGGGTCCCAGGATTCGGTGAGCAGTTCTTC. Translated, it gives CASRVPGFGEQFF.